The subject of this entry is one T cell receptor beta chain. Study processing details: Scientists estimated how many nucleated cells there were by amplifying reference gene primers. Some clones are missing from TCRdb's copy, which holds only in-frame ones; the method was immunoSEQ multiplex PCR. V, J and clone size reflect that table, while D and trimming were determined from the DNA. Seen here are 100,000 to 150,000 clones, roughly 80% observed once, and the top ten hold more than 1.3%. These data originate in a study of blood T cell repertoires in COVID-19. Study as a whole: Samples of COVID-19 (acute and convalescent) were obtained from the United States, Italy and Spain. T cells, B-cell-depleted T cells, or PBMCs provided the cDNA or gDNA that served as material.

The CDR3 is 13 amino acids. V was clipped by 7 bases and J by 7 bases; unmatched bases: 4. CDR1 and CDR2 from the germline V gene are MNHEY and SMNVEV (reference sequence). The chain recombines TRBV27 with TRBJ1-6, with TRBD1 identical over 7 bases. The sample consisted of peripheral blood. The sequence derives from a man in his fifties or sixties with acute or convalescent COVID-19. CDR3 DNA sequence: TGTGCCAGCACATACAGGGGCAATTCACCCCTCCACTTT. Its protein product is CASTYRGNSPLHF.